The T cell receptor beta chain under discussion was sequenced for a study of blood T cell repertoires in COVID-19. The assay was immunoSEQ multiplex PCR, and TCRdb's table has in-frame clones only and misses some. The repertoire holds 50,000 to 70,000 clones, about 87% seen once, with 6.5% to 8% in the top ten. The sequenced material came from peripheral blood. The TCR was taken from a human donor with active COVID-19. The donor label of this sample is uncertain.

CDR3: CASSPIAGTYTEAFF. CDR3 bases: TGTGCCAGCAGCCCTATAGCCGGGACATACACTGAAGCTTTCTTT. The chain joins TRBV9 to TRBJ1-1, with D possibly TRBD1 on 6 matching bases. Trimming stripped 4 bases from V and 3 bases from J, with 16 bases between. The CDR3 has 15 amino acids. The germline CDR1 and CDR2 sequences are SGDLS and YYNGEE.